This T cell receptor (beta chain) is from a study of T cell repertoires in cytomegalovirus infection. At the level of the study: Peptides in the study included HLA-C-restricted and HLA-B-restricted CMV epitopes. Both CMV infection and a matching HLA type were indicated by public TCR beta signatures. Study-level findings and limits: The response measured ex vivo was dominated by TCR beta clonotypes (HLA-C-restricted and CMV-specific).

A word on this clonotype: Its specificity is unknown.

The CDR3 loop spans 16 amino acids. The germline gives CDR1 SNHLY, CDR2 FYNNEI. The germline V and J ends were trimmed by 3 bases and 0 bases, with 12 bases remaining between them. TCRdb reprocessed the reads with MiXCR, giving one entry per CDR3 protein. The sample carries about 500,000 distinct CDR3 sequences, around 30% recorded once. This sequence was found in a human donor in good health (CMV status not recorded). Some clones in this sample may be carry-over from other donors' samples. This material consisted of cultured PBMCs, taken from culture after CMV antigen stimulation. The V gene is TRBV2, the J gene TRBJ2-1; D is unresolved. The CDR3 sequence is CASSDIRSSSYNEQFF. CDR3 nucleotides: TGTGCCAGCAGTGATATCAGGTCTAGCTCCTACAATGAGCAGTTCTTC.